Listed below are T cell receptor beta chains from one sample, sequenced in a study of blood T cells in healthy people across ages. TCRdb itself ran the 5' RACE reads through MiXCR, one entry per CDR3 protein. The sample comprises about 830,000 distinct CDR3 sequences, under 80% of which are singletons, and roughly 25% rests with the top ten. The sequenced sample consisted of blood. All receptors derive from a man aged 25-45 years in good health. Each CDR3 is given with its conserved first and last residue. Each record gives: J gene, V gene, D gene, clone size, CDR3 DNA, CDR3 protein. D genes are given only for firm matches. Size values are once, few and many counts, or a class for expanded clones, and some rows have none.

TRBJ1-4 TRBV27 NA NA TGTGCCAGCAGGTTGGAGGCAACTAATGAAAAACTGTTTTTT CASRLEATNEKLFF
TRBJ2-1 TRBV20-1 NA NA TGCAGTGCTAGAGATCAGGGGAGTTCGTGGAATGAGCAGTTCTTC CSARDQGSSWNEQFF
TRBJ1-5 TRBV7-9 TRBD1 once TGTGCCAGCAGCTTAGTGGGACAGGGGGTAGGACAGCCCCAGCATTTT CASSLVGQGVGQPQHF
TRBJ1-4 TRBV7-2 NA NA TGTGCCAGCGGAGCCTCCCGTTATACTAATGAAAAACTGTTTTTT CASGASRYTNEKLFF
TRBJ1-2 TRBV20-1 NA NA TGCAGTGCTGCAGGGAAGGAGAACTATGGCTACACCTTC CSAAGKENYGYTF
TRBJ2-7 TRBV6-1 NA once TGTGCCAGCATTGGGGTGACCTACGAGCAGTACTTC CASIGVTYEQYF
TRBJ2-3 TRBV12-3/TRBV12-4 TRBD2 NA TGTGCCAGCAGGGGGAGGGGAAGCACAGATACGCAGTATTTT CASRGRGSTDTQYF
TRBJ1-6 TRBV2 NA few TGTGCCAGCAGCTCCAATCGTGGGAATTCACCCCTCCACTTT CASSSNRGNSPLHF
TRBJ2-5 TRBV12-3/TRBV12-4 NA NA TGTGCCAGCAGTCCCCGGGGCCGGAAAGAGACCCAGTACTTC CASSPRGRKETQYF
TRBJ1-4 TRBV7-6 NA few TGTGCCAGCAGCTTAGGAGGAGGATTCAGTGAAAAACTGTTTTTT CASSLGGGFSEKLFF
TRBJ2-7 TRBV6-2/TRBV6-3 TRBD1 few TGTGCCAGCAGTCTTCAGGGGGCGGGTCACGCCTACGAGCAGTACTTC CASSLQGAGHAYEQYF
TRBJ1-5 TRBV20-1 TRBD1 few TGCAGTGCTAGCATAGGGGACAGGGGGCGCGCGGACAATCAGCCCCAGCATTTT CSASIGDRGRADNQPQHF
TRBJ2-7 TRBV20-1 TRBD1 NA TGCAGTGCTCAAGACAGGGGACGATCCGAGCAGTACTTC CSAQDRGRSEQYF
TRBJ1-4 TRBV9 NA few TGTGCCAGCAGCCCCGCGGGACCTGGGACAAAACTGTTTTTT CASSPAGPGTKLFF
TRBJ2-7 TRBV27 NA NA TGTGCCAGCAGTTTAAAAGGTGCGGGCTACGAGCAGTACTTC CASSLKGAGYEQYF
TRBJ2-1 TRBV7-6 NA NA TGTGCCAGCAGCTCCGGGACACCCGTTAGTGAGCAGTTCTTC CASSSGTPVSEQFF
TRBJ2-7 TRBV12-3/TRBV12-4 NA NA TGTGCCAGCAGCGCCGGCTTGGTCTACGAGCAGTACTTC CASSAGLVYEQYF
TRBJ2-3 TRBV3-1 NA once TGTGCCAGCAGCCAAGACCCGGGGTACACAGATACGCAGTATTTT CASSQDPGYTDTQYF
TRBJ2-3 TRBV20-1 NA NA TGCAGTGCTAGTTGGGGGGATACGCAGTATTTT CSASWGDTQYF
TRBJ1-2 TRBV4-3 NA NA TGCGCCAGCAGCCAAGACCGGGCAGGGACCCACTCGGGGGGCTACACCTTC CASSQDRAGTHSGGYTF
TRBJ2-3 TRBV6-1 TRBD1 NA TGTGCCACCGGGACAGGGCAGACGCAGTATTTT CATGTGQTQYF
TRBJ1-2 TRBV20-1 NA NA TGCAGTGCTAGTCTTGGTACGGGTAGCTATGGCTACACCTTC CSASLGTGSYGYTF
TRBJ2-1 TRBV4-2 NA few TGTGCCAGCAGCCCCATTCAAGGGGGGGCCCTCGATGAGCAGTTCTTC CASSPIQGGALDEQFF
TRBJ2-1 TRBV6-2/TRBV6-3 NA NA TGTGCCAGCAGAGGTGTCGGAGGGGGTATGGTTGAGCAGTTCTTC CASRGVGGGMVEQFF
TRBJ2-2 TRBV20-1 NA NA TGCAGTGCCCATCCACAGGGAACCGGGGAGCTGTTTTTT CSAHPQGTGELFF
TRBJ1-5 TRBV6-6 TRBD1 NA TGTGCCAGCAGTTCTCAGGGGACAGGGGAAAATCAGCCCCAGCATTTT CASSSQGTGENQPQHF
TRBJ2-1 TRBV20-1 TRBD2 few TGCAGTGCTAACAAGATCCTGGGAGGGTACAATGAGCAGTTCTTC CSANKILGGYNEQFF
TRBJ2-1 TRBV7-2 NA NA TGTGCCAGCAGCCAAACGTCCGGGCTCCACAATGAGCAGTTCTTC CASSQTSGLHNEQFF
TRBJ1-5 TRBV4-1 NA NA TGCGCCAGCAGCCAAGGGAGGGGAGGGGTTGTTGGCAATCAGCCCCAGCATTTT CASSQGRGGVVGNQPQHF
TRBJ2-1 TRBV7-9 TRBD2 NA TGTGCCAGCAGCTTAGCCGTGGTTCTCTCGGTGGGACTAAGTGGTGAGCAGTTCTTC CASSLAVVLSVGLSGEQFF
TRBJ2-3 TRBV5-1 TRBD2 NA TGCGCCAGCAGCTTGGAAATAGCGGGGCCTATAAAGTATTTT CASSLEIAGPIKYF
TRBJ2-5 TRBV20-1 TRBD1 NA TGCAGTGCTAGATCAGGGGGCTGGGAGACCCAGTACTTC CSARSGGWETQYF
TRBJ2-1 TRBV4-2 NA NA TGTGCCAGCAGCCAATCTACGGGGAACTACAATGAGCAGTTCTTC CASSQSTGNYNEQFF
TRBJ2-5 TRBV11-2 NA NA TGTGCCAGCAGCTTAGCTAGGATAGGGGAGACCCAGTACTTC CASSLARIGETQYF
TRBJ1-4 TRBV5-1 NA NA TGCGCCAGCAGCGTAGGGACGGTGGCAACTAATGAAAAACTGTTTTTT CASSVGTVATNEKLFF
TRBJ2-7 TRBV5-1 NA once TGCGCCAGCAGCTTTGGAACCGGGACACCCTACGAGCAGTACTTC CASSFGTGTPYEQYF
TRBJ1-2 TRBV20-1 NA few TGCAGTGCTTACAGCAGACTTTATGGCTACACCTTC CSAYSRLYGYTF
TRBJ2-5 TRBV7-6 TRBD1 NA TGTGCCAGCAGCTCCAATGGGGGGGGACAGGGGTTTCAAGAGACCCAGTACTTC CASSSNGGGQGFQETQYF
TRBJ2-7 TRBV4-2 NA NA TGTGCCAGCAGCCCGCAGGCCGGGGCGGTCTCCTACGAGCAGTACTTC CASSPQAGAVSYEQYF
TRBJ2-5 TRBV29-1 NA NA TGCAGCGTGGAGCGACAGTCCCAAGAGACCCAGTACTTC CSVERQSQETQYF
TRBJ2-3 TRBV6-2/TRBV6-3 NA NA TGTGCCAGCAGTTACTCCCACCAACGAGGGGATACGCAGTATTTT CASSYSHQRGDTQYF
TRBJ1-5 TRBV5-1 NA NA TGCGCCAGCAGCTTGCAGGGGTATAGCAATCAGCCCCAGCATTTT CASSLQGYSNQPQHF
TRBJ2-5 TRBV3-1 NA NA TGTGCCAGCAGCACGAGGACAGCCCAAGAGACCCAGTACTTC CASSTRTAQETQYF
TRBJ2-4 TRBV4-1 NA NA TGCGCCAGCAGCCAAGACGGCTCCAACAGGCAAAACATACAGTACTTC CASSQDGSNRQNIQYF
TRBJ1-5 TRBV9 NA NA TGTGCCAGCAGCCCCCGCGGGACGGTGGATCAGCCCCAGCATTTT CASSPRGTVDQPQHF
TRBJ2-5 TRBV12-3/TRBV12-4 TRBD1 NA TGTGCCAGCAGTTTAGTCGGGACAGGGGAGACCCAGTACTTC CASSLVGTGETQYF
TRBJ2-1 TRBV6-5 TRBD1 NA TGTGCCAGCAGTTATTCGACGGGACAGGGGACCAATGAGCAGTTCTTC CASSYSTGQGTNEQFF
TRBJ2-1 TRBV28 NA NA TGTGCCAGCAGCGGACCGTGGAATGAGCAGTTCTTC CASSGPWNEQFF
TRBJ2-2 TRBV29-1 NA few TGCAGCGCCTCCAGGGGCACCGGGGAGCTGTTTTTT CSASRGTGELFF
TRBJ2-7 TRBV4-3 NA NA TGCGCCAGCAGCTTCCTGCGGGGCCGCGAGCAGTACTTC CASSFLRGREQYF
TRBJ2-7 TRBV6-2/TRBV6-3 TRBD1 few TGTGCCAGCACCACGGACAGGGGGACGTGGTTCGAGCAGTACTTC CASTTDRGTWFEQYF
TRBJ1-2 TRBV7-8 TRBD1 NA TGTGCCAGCAGCGAGGGACAGCTGATCCTTAACTATGGCTACACCTTC CASSEGQLILNYGYTF
TRBJ1-1 TRBV24-1 TRBD1 NA TGTGCCACCAGTGATACCCCGACAGGGGGTACGGGAACGAATACTGAAGCTTTCTTT CATSDTPTGGTGTNTEAFF
TRBJ2-7 TRBV15 NA once TGTGCCACCAGCAGAGTTGGGACTGATCCCTACGAGCAGTACTTC CATSRVGTDPYEQYF
TRBJ2-5 TRBV20-1 TRBD1 few TGCAGTGCTAGACGAAGGGGACAGGGTATAACAGGGCAAGAGACCCAGTACTTC CSARRRGQGITGQETQYF
TRBJ2-7 TRBV18 NA NA TGTGCCAGCTCAGAAGAAGGGTCAGGGCGTCCCTACGAGCAGTACTTC CASSEEGSGRPYEQYF
TRBJ2-1 TRBV7-2 NA NA TGTGCCAGCAGCTTAGATCCAGCGGGTTTCTCCTACAATGAGCAGTTCTTC CASSLDPAGFSYNEQFF
TRBJ1-2 TRBV7-2 NA few TGTGCCAGCAGCCCTGGGGACGGGCAGAACCTATGGGGCTACACCTTC CASSPGDGQNLWGYTF
TRBJ1-2 TRBV7-2 TRBD1 NA TGTGCCAGCAGCGCGGGACAGCTCTTAGGGTACACCTTC CASSAGQLLGYTF